Below are 2 T cell receptor beta chains sequenced from a single sample in a study of blood T cell repertoires in COVID-19. This table comes from immunoSEQ multiplex PCR, and its TCRdb copy is limited to in-frame clones, with some not included. The sample has about 280,000 clones; roughly 80% are singletons. Source material: PBMCs or T cells enriched from blood (not recorded which). The origin of the receptors is a middle-aged man who had been exposed to COVID-19.

To note about this clone: The same CDR3 also results from other DNA sequences found in this sample. The rearrangement joins TRBV5-1 to TRBJ2-7; perhaps TRBD1 as D (5 bases). The V and J ends lost 2 bases and 0 bases respectively, with 9 bases between them. CDR3 size: 14 residues. Germline CDR1 is SGHRS and CDR2 is YFSETQ. Here the CDR3 reads CASSLQASSYEQYF. The CDR3 region has the DNA TGCGCCAGCAGCTTACAGGCAAGCTCCTACGAGCAGTACTTC.

V is TRBV15 and J is TRBJ2-1, with 10 bases fitting TRBD2. The CDR3 length is 18 residues. The V gene's germline CDR1 is LNHNV and CDR2 YYDKDF (reference sequence). Trimming cost V 0 bases and J 0 bases; bases outside gene matches: 5. CDR3 sequence reads: CATSRDLASGSSYNEQFF. The CDR3 DNA follows: TGTGCCACCAGCAGAGATTTGGCTAGCGGGAGCTCCTACAATGAGCAGTTCTTC.